This T cell receptor (beta chain) came from a study of T-cell reconstitution after alpha-beta-depleted transplantation in children. This clonotype appeared many times. CDR1 is SEHNR and CDR2 is FQNEAQ in the germline V gene (reference sequence). The junction had 4 bases not matched to a gene; V was cut back by 1 base and J by 1 base. This CDR3 is built from 15 residues. The library targeted TCRbeta and was prepared with unique molecular identifiers. In TCRdb, the PCR reads were re-called with MiXCR into one record per CDR3 protein. The sample has about half a million distinct CDR3 sequences; 9.5% to 15% are singletons.

This receptor was obtained from a human donor who donated a stem cell graft to a child with combined immunodeficiency. Sample: PBMCs from the stem cell graft donor, taken from the stem cell graft. V is TRBV7-9 and J is TRBJ2-7; 7 nucleotides agree with TRBD2. The CDR3 DNA is TGTGCCAGCAGCTTAGTCGCTAGCGGATCCTACGAGCAGTACTTC. Amino acids: CASSLVASGSYEQYF.